Included here is one T cell receptor beta chain sequence, with context. Antigen unknown. Library preparation (for TCRbeta) was performed with unique molecular identifiers. Each CDR3 protein is one row after TCRdb ran MiXCR on the PCR reads. The sample has roughly 420,000 distinct CDR3 sequences, roughly 17% seen once; the top ten hold just under 30%. The sample is drawn from a study of T-cell reconstitution after alpha-beta-depleted transplantation in children. Study findings and constraints: T-cell numbers and diversity one year post-transplant derived largely from freshly generated T cells. After transplant, high TCRbeta diversity at day 60 in some patients arose from surviving recipient T cells and thymic progenitors. Several hundred expanded graft clones reportedly were the source of alpha-beta T cells about two months after transplant.

Here the sequenced sample was PBMCs, mostly from graft donor cells, taken 360 days after TCRalphabeta/CD19-depleted stem cell transplant. The receptor comes from a boy younger than two who had a stem cell transplant for Wiskott-Aldrich syndrome, so the T cells may come from the graft donor.

The CDR3 DNA reads TGTGCCAGCAGCGTAGTCGGGGGACTACTGACTGCCTACAATGAGCAGTTCTTC. This translates into CASSVVGGLLTAYNEQFF. The gene calls are TRBV9 and TRBJ2-1, with 7 bases lining up with TRBD2. V gave up 0 bases and J gave up 2 bases; unmatched junction bases: 11. This CDR3 region has 18 residues. Germline V gives CDR1 SGDLS, CDR2 YYNGEE.